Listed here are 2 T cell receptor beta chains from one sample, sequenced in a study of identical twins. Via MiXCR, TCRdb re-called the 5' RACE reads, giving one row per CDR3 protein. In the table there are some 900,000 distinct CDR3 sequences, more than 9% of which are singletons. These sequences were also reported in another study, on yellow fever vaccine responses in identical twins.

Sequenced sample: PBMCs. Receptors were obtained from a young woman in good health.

In DNA, the CDR3 is TGTGCCAGCAGCGACCGCAGGGATCAGCCCCAGCATTTT. As protein: CASSDRRDQPQHF. The gene calls are TRBV3-1 and TRBJ1-5, with TRBD1 as a possible D gene (5 bases). Looked up from germline, CDR1 is LGHDT and CDR2 is YNNKEL (reference sequence). The CDR3 is 13 amino acids. V was trimmed by 5 bases and J by 5 bases, leaving 10 bases between them.

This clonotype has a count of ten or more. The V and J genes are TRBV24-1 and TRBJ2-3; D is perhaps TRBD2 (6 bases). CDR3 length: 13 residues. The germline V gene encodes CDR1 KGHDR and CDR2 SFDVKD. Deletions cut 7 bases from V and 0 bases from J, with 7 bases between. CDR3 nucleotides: TGTGCCACCAGGGGGACTAGCACAGATACGCAGTATTTT. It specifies CATRGTSTDTQYF.